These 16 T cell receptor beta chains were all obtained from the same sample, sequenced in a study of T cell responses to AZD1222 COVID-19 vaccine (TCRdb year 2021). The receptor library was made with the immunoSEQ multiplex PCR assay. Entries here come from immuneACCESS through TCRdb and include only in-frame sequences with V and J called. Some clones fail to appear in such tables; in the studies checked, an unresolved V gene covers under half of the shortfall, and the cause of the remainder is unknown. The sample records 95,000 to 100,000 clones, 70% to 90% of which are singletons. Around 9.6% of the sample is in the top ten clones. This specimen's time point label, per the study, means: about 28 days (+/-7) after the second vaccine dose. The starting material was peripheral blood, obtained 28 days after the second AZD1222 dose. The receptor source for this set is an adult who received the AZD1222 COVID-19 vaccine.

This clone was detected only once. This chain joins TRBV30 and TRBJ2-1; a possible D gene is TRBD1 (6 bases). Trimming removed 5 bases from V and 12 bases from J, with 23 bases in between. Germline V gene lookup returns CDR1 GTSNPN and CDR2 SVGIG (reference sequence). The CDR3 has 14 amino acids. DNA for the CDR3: TGTGCCTGGGGGCAGCAGGGGATTGTGAAGGTGCAGTTCTTC. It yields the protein CAWGQQGIVKVQFF. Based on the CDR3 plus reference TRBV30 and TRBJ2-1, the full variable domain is SQTIHQWPATLVQPVGSPLSLECTVEGTSNPNLYWYRQAAGRGLQLLFYSVGIGQISSEVPQNLSASRPQDRQFILSSKKLLLSDSGFYLCAWGQQGIVKVQFFGPGTRLTVL.

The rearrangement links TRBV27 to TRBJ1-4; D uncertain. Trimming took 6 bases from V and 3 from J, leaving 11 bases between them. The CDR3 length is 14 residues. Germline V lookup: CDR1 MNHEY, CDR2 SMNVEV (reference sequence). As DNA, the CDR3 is TGTGCCAGCAGGGAAAGACATTCTAATGAAAAACTGTTTTTT. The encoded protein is CASRERHSNEKLFF. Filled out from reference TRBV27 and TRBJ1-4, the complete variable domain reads EAQVTQNPRYLITVTGKKLTVTCSQNMNHEYMSWYRQDPGLGLRQIYYSMNVEVTDKGDVPEGYKVSRKEKRNFPLILESPSPNQTSLYFCASRERHSNEKLFFGSGTQLSVL.

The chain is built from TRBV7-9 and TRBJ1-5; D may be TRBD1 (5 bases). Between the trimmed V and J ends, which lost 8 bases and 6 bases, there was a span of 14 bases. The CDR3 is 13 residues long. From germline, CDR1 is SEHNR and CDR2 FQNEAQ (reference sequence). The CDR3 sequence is CASRRGEGQPQHF. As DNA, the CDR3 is TGTGCCAGCCGACGGGGGGAAGGTCAGCCCCAGCATTTT.

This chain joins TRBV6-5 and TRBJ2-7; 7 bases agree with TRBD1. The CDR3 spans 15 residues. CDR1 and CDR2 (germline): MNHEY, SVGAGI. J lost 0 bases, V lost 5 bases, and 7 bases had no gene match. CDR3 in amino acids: CASSHQQGSSYEQYF. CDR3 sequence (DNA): TGTGCCAGCAGTCACCAACAGGGGTCCTCCTACGAGCAGTACTTC.

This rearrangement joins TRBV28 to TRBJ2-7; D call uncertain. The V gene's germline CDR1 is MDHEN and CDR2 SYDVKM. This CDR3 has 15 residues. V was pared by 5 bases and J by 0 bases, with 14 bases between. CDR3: CASSGVGASSYEQYF. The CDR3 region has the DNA TGTGCCAGCAGTGGGGTGGGCGCCAGCTCCTACGAGCAGTACTTC. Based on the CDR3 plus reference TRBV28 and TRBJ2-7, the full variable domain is DVKVTQSSRYLVKRTGEKVFLECVQDMDHENMFWYRQDPGLGLRLIYFSYDVKMKEKGDIPEGYSVSREKKERFSLILESASTNQTSMYLCASSGVGASSYEQYFGPGTRLTVT.

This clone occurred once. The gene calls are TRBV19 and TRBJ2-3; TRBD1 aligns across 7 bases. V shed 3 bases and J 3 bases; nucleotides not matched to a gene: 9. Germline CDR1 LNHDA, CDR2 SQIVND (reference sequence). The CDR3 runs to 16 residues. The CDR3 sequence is CASSISQGWWTDTQYF. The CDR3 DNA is TGTGCCAGTAGTATTTCACAGGGGTGGTGGACAGATACGCAGTATTTT.

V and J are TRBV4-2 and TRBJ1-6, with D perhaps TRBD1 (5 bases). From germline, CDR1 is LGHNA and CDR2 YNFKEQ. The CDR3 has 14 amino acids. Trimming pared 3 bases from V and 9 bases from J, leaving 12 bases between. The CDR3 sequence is CASSHPGRGSPLHF. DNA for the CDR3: TGTGCCAGCAGCCATCCGGGGAGGGGTTCACCCCTCCACTTT.

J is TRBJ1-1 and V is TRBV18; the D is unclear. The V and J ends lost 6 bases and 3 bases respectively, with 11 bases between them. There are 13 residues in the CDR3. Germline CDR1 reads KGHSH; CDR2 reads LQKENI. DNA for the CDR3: TGTGCCAGCTCCACCCTCGTGGACACTGAAGCTTTCTTT. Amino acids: CASSTLVDTEAFF. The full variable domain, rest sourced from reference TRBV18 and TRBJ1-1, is NAGVMQNPRHLVRRRGQEARLRCSPMKGHSHVYWYRQLPEEGLKFMVYLQKENIIDESGMPKERFSAEFPKEGPSILRIQQVVRGDSAAYFCASSTLVDTEAFFGQGTRLTVV.

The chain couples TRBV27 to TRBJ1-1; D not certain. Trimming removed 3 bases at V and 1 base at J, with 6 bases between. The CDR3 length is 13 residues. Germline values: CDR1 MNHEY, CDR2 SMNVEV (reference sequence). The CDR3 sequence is CASSLTRNTEAFF. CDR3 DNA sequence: TGTGCCAGCAGTTTGACAAGGAACACTGAAGCTTTCTTT.

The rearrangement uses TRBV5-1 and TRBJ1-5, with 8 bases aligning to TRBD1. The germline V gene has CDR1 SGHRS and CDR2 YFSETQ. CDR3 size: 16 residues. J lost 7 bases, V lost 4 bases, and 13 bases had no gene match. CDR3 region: CASSTGTGVGEQPQHF. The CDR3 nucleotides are TGCGCCAGCAGCACCGGGACAGGAGTAGGAGAGCAGCCCCAGCATTTT. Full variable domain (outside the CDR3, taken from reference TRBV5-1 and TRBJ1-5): KAGVTQTPRYLIKTRGQQVTLSCSPISGHRSVSWYQQTPGQGLQFLFEYFSETQRNKGNFPGRFSGRQFSNSRSEMNVSTLELGDSALYLCASSTGTGVGEQPQHFGDGTRLSIL.

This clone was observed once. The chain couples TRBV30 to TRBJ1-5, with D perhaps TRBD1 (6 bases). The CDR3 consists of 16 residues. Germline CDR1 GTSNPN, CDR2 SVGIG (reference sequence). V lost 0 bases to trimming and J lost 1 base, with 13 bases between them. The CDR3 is CAWSVPQGGSNQPQHF. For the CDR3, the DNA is TGTGCCTGGAGTGTACCACAGGGAGGGAGCAATCAGCCCCAGCATTTT.

This CDR3 reads CASSILAGSNQPQHF. For the CDR3, the DNA is TGTGCCAGTAGTATCCTGGCAGGGAGCAATCAGCCCCAGCATTTT. This rearrangement joins TRBV19 to TRBJ1-5; D is perhaps TRBD1 (5 bases). Trimming stripped 3 bases from V and 1 base from J, with 10 bases between. This CDR3 contains 15 residues. Germline V CDR1 and CDR2: LNHDA, SQIVND (reference sequence). The full variable domain, in which reference TRBV19 and TRBJ1-5 provide the parts outside the CDR3, is DGGITQSPKYLFRKEGQNVTLSCEQNLNHDAMYWYRQDPGQGLRLIYYSQIVNDFQKGDIAEGYSVSREKKESFPLTVTSAQKNPTAFYLCASSILAGSNQPQHFGDGTRLSIL.

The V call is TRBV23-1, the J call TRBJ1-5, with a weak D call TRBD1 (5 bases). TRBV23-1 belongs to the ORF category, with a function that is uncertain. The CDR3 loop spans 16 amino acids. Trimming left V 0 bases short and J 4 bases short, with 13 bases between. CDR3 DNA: TGCGCCAGCAGTCAATCGGCGGGGGTAAAGAATCAGCCCCAGCATTTT. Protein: CASSQSAGVKNQPQHF.

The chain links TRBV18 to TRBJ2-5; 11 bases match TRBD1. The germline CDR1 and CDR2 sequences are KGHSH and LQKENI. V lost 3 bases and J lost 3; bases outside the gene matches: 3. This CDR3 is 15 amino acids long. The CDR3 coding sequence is TGTGCCAGCTCACCCCGGACAGGGGGCGAAGAGACCCAGTACTTC. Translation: CASSPRTGGEETQYF.

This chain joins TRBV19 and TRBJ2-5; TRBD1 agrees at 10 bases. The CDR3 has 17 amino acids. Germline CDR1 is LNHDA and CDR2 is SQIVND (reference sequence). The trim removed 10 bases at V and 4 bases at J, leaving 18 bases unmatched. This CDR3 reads CATKGGQGVGGGETQYF. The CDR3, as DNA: TGTGCCACAAAGGGCGGACAGGGGGTGGGCGGAGGAGAGACCCAGTACTTC.

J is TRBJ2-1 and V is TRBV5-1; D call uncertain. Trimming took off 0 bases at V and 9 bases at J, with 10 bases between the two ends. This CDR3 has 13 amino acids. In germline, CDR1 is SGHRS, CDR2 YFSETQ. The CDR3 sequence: CASSLVVFREQFF. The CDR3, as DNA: TGCGCCAGCAGCTTGGTGGTTTTTCGTGAGCAGTTCTTC. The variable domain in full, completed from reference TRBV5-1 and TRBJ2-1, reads KAGVTQTPRYLIKTRGQQVTLSCSPISGHRSVSWYQQTPGQGLQFLFEYFSETQRNKGNFPGRFSGRQFSNSRSEMNVSTLELGDSALYLCASSLVVFREQFFGPGTRLTVL.